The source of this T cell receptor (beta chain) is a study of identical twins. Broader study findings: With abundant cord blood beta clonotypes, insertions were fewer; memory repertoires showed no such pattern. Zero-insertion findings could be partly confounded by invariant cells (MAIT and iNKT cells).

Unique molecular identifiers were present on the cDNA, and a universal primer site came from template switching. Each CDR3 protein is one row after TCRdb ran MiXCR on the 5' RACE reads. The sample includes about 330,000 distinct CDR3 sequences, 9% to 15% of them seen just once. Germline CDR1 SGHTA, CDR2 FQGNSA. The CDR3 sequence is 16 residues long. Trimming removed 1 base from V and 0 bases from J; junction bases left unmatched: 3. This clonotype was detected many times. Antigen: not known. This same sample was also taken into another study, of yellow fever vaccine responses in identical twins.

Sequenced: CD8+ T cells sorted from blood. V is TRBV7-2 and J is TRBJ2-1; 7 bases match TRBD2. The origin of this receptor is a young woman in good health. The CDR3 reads CASSLDWGGSYNEQFF. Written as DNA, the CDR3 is TGTGCCAGCAGCTTAGACTGGGGGGGCTCCTACAATGAGCAGTTCTTC.